This T cell receptor beta chain came from a study of blood T cell repertoires in COVID-19. Study at large: Some COVID-19 samples were acute and others convalescent; all came from the United States, Italy and Spain. In each case, the material was cDNA or gDNA derived from T cells, B-cell-depleted T cells, or PBMCs.

Only in-frame clones appear in the TCRdb table, and some are missing; sequencing was by immunoSEQ multiplex PCR. The sample lists 200,000 or so clones; 70% to 85% were seen once. Germline CDR1 MDHEN, CDR2 SYDVKM. Trimming removed 1 base from V and 7 bases from J; junction bases left unmatched: 13. This CDR3 has 17 amino acids. Sequences were obtained from peripheral blood. This chain connects TRBV28 to TRBJ1-5; TRBD1 agrees at 7 bases. The sequence derives from a human donor with acute or convalescent COVID-19. The donor label of this sample is uncertain. CDR3 amino acids: CASSLSVGRGSGQPQHF. CDR3 sequence (DNA): TGTGCCAGCAGTTTATCGGTCGGCAGGGGGTCAGGACAGCCCCAGCATTTT.